This T cell receptor beta chain was captured in a study of blood T cell repertoires in COVID-19. Sequencing was performed with immunoSEQ multiplex PCR; in TCRdb, only in-frame clones are kept and a portion is missing. Of 70,000 or so clones in the sample, around three quarters are singletons; the top ten hold more than 15%. This clone was counted only a few times. Other nucleotide sequences from this sample produce the same CDR3. CDR1 and CDR2 (germline): SEHNR, FQNEAQ (reference sequence). This CDR3 is 15 amino acids long. V lost 1 base to trimming and J lost 0 bases, with 7 bases between them. Sequences were obtained from peripheral blood. This clonotype was sampled from a man aged 60 to 69 with acute or convalescent COVID-19. The V call is TRBV7-9, the J call TRBJ1-5; D call uncertain. For the CDR3, the DNA is TGTGCCAGCAGCTTAGGAGGATATAGCAATCAGCCCCAGCATTTT. Protein product: CASSLGGYSNQPQHF.